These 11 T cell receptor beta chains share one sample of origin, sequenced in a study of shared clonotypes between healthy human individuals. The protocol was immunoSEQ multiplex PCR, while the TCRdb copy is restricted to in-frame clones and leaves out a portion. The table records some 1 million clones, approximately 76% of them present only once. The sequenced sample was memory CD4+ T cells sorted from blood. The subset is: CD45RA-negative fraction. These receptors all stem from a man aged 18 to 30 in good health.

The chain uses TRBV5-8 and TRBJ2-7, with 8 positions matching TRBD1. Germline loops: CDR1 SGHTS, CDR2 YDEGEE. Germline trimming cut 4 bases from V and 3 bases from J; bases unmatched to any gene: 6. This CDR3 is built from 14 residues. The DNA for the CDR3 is TGTGCCAGCAGCGCCGGGACAGGTCACTACGAGCAGTACTTC. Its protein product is CASSAGTGHYEQYF.

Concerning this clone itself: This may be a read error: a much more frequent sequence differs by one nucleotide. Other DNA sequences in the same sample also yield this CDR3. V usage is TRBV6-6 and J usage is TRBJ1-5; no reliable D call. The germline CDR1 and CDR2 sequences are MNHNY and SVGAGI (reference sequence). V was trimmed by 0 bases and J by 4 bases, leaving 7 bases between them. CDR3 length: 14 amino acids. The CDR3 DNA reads TGTGCCAGCAGTTACTCGGGGAGTAATCAGCCCCAGCATTTT. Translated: CASSYSGSNQPQHF.

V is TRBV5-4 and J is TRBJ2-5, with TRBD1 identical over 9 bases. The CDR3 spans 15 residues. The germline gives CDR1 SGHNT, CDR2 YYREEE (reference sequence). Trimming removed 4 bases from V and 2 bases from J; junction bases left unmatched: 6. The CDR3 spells CASSTRQGGQETQYF. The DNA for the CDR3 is TGTGCCAGCAGCACAAGACAGGGGGGGCAAGAGACCCAGTACTTC.

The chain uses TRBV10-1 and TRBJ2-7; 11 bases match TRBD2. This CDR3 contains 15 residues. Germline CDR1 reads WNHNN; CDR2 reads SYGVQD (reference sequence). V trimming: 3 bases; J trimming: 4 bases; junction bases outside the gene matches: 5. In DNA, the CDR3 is TGCGCCAGCAGTGATTGGACTAGCGGGCGTTACGAGCAGTACTTC. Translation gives CASSDWTSGRYEQYF.

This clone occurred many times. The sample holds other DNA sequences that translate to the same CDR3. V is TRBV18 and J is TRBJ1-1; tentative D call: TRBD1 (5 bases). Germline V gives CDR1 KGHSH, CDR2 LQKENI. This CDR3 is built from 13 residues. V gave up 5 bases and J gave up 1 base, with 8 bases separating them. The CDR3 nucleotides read TGTGCCAGCTCAACAGGCCGGAACACTGAAGCTTTCTTT. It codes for CASSTGRNTEAFF.

The CDR3 nucleotides are TGTGCCAGCAGCTTTACAGGGTCCAGCTCCTACGAGCAGTACTTC. This encodes CASSFTGSSSYEQYF. The V call is TRBV6-5, the J call TRBJ2-7; D perhaps matches TRBD1 (6 bases). This CDR3 is built from 15 residues. V gave up 6 bases and J gave up 0 bases, with 15 bases separating them. Germline V gene sequence: CDR1 MNHEY, CDR2 SVGAGI.

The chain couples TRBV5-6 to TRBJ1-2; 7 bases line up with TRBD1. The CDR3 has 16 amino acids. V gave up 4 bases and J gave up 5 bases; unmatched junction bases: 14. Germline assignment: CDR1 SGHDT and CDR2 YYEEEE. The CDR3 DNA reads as TGTGCCAGCAGCGAGGGGACAGCAGTTCTAGGATATGGCTACACCTTC. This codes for CASSEGTAVLGYGYTF.

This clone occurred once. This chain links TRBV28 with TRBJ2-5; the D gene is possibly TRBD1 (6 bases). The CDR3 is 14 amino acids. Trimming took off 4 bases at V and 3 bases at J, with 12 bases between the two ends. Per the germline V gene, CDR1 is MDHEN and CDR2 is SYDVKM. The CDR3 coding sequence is TGTGCCAGCAGTTCCGGACAGATAAAAGAGACCCAGTACTTC. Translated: CASSSGQIKETQYF.

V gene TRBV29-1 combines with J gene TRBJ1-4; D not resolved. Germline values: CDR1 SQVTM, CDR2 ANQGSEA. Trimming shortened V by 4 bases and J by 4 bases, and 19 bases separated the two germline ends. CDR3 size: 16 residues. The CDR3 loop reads CSVAVSLTALNEKLFF. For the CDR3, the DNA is TGCAGCGTTGCCGTCTCCCTCACTGCACTTAATGAAAAACTGTTTTTT.

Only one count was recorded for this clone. This chain's CDR3 is CASSLAGPSNTGELFF. The CDR3 nucleotides read TGTGCCAGCAGTCTAGCGGGGCCGTCGAACACCGGGGAGCTGTTTTTT. The chain employs TRBV6-6 and TRBJ2-2; 9 positions agree with TRBD2. This CDR3 is 16 amino acids long. V gave up 5 bases and J gave up 0 bases; unmatched junction bases: 4. Per germline, CDR1 MNHNY and CDR2 SVGAGI (reference sequence).

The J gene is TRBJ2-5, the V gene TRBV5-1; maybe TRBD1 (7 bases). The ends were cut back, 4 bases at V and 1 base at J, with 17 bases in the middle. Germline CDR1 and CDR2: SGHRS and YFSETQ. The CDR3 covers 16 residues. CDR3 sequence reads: CASSDRTGGGQETQYF. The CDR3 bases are TGCGCCAGCAGCGACCGGACAGGAGGGGGCCAAGAGACCCAGTACTTC. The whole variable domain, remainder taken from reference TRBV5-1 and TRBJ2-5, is KAGVTQTPRYLIKTRGQQVTLSCSPISGHRSVSWYQQTPGQGLQFLFEYFSETQRNKGNFPGRFSGRQFSNSRSEMNVSTLELGDSALYLCASSDRTGGGQETQYFGPGTRLLVL.